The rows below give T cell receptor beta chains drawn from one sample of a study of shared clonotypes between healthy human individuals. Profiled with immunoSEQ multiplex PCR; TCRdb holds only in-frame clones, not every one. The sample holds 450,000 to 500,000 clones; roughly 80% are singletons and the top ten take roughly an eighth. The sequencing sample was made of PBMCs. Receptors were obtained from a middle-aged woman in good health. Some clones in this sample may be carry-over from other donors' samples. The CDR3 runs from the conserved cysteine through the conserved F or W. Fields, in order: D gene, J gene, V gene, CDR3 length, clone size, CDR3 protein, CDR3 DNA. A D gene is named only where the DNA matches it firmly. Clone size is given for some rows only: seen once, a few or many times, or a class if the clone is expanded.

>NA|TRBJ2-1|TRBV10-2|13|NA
CASRVGPYNEQFF
TGCGCCAGCAGGGTGGGACCTTACAATGAGCAGTTCTTC
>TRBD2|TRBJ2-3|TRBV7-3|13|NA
CASSLAATDTQYF
TGTGCCAGCAGTCTAGCGGCCACAGATACGCAGTATTTT
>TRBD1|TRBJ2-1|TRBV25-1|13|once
CASSGFIRDRQFF
TGTGCCAGCAGTGGGTTCATCCGGGACAGGCAGTTCTTC
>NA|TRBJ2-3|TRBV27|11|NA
CASSTPGTQYF
TGTGCCAGCAGTACCCCAGGTACGCAGTATTTT
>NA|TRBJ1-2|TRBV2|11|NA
CASSEARGYTF
TGTGCCAGCAGTGAAGCGCGTGGCTACACCTTC
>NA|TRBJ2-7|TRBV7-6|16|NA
CASSLSQRSIAYEQYF
TGTGCCAGCAGCTTAAGTCAGCGGAGTATAGCCTACGAGCAGTACTTC
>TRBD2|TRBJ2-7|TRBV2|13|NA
CASSEANGRAEYF
TGTGCCAGCAGTGAAGCGAACGGGAGGGCTGAGTACTTC
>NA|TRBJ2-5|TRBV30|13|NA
CAWSHGSRDTQYF
TGTGCCTGGAGTCACGGCAGTCGGGATACCCAATACTTC
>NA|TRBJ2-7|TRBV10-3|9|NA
CAIGYEQYF
TGTGCCATCGGGTACGAGCAGTACTTC
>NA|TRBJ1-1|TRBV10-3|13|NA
CAITGQLNTEAFF
TGTGCCATCACCGGACAGCTGAACACTGAAGCTTTCTTT
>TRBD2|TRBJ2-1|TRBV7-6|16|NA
CASSSLAGLKYNEQFF
TGTGCCAGCAGCTCCTTAGCGGGGTTAAAGTACAATGAGCAGTTCTTC
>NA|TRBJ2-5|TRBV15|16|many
CATSRGRYTGVETQYF
TGTGCCACCAGCAGAGGTCGTTATACGGGAGTAGAGACCCAGTACTTC
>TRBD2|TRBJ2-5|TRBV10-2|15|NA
CASSAGLGNQETQYF
TGCGCCAGCAGTGCCGGACTAGGCAATCAAGAGACCCAGTACTTC
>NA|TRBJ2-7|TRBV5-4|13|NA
CASSAAGLNEQYF
TGTGCCAGCAGCGCGGCGGGGTTGAACGAGCAGTACTTC
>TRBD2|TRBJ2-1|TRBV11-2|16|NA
CASRRLAGRSYNEQFF
TGTGCCAGCAGACGACTAGCGGGACGGTCCTACAATGAGCAGTTCTTC
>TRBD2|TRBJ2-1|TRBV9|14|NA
CASSVTSGDNEQFF
TGTGCCAGCAGCGTGACTAGCGGGGACAATGAGCAGTTCTTC
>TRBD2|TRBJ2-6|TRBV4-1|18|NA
CASSQGGGPQSGANVLTF
TGCGCCAGCAGCCAAGGGGGGGGACCCCAGTCTGGGGCCAACGTCCTGACTTTC
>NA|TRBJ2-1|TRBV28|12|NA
CATGGPANEQFF
TGTGCCACCGGGGGTCCTGCCAATGAGCAGTTCTTC
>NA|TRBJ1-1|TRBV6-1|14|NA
CASSVGGVNTEAFF
TGTGCCAGCAGCGTGGGCGGGGTGAACACTGAAGCTTTCTTT
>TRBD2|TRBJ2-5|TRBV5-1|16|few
CASSRLAGGPEETQYF
TGCGCCAGCAGCCGACTAGCGGGAGGGCCGGAAGAGACCCAGTACTTC
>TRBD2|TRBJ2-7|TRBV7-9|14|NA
CTSSGGASGYEQYF
TGTACCAGCAGCGGAGGGGCTAGCGGCTACGAGCAGTACTTC
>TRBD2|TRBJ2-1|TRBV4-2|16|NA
CASSQDPGLAYNEQFF
TGTGCCAGCAGCCAAGATCCGGGACTAGCCTACAATGAGCAGTTCTTC
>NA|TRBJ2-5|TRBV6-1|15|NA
CASGSDNWYQETQYF
TGTGCCAGCGGCTCGGATAATTGGTACCAAGAGACCCAGTACTTC
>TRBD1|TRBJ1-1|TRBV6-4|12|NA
CASSAGTGEAFF
TGTGCCAGCAGTGCCGGGACAGGTGAAGCTTTCTTT
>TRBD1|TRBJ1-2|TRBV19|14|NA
CASSLEEGTGGYTF
TGTGCCAGTAGTCTGGAGGAGGGGACAGGGGGTTACACCTTC
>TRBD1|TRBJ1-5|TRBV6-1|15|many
CASSDSQGEWQPQHF
TGTGCCAGCAGTGATTCCCAGGGGGAATGGCAGCCCCAGCATTTT
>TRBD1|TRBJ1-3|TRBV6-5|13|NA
CASTPGQGLTIYF
TGTGCCAGCACCCCGGGACAGGGACTCACCATATATTTT
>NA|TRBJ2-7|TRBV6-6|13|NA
CATLTRARYEQYF
TGTGCCACCCTCACGCGGGCTAGATACGAGCAGTACTTC
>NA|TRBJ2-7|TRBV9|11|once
CASGMSYEQYF
TGTGCCAGCGGGATGTCCTACGAGCAGTACTTC
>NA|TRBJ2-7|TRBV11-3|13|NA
CASSILRGHEQYF
TGTGCCAGCAGTATTCTCAGGGGTCACGAGCAGTACTTC
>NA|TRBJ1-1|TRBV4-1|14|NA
CASSREGSYAEAFF
TGCGCCAGCAGCCGGGAGGGGTCATACGCTGAAGCTTTCTTT
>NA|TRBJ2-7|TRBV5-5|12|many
CASSSLPYEQYF
TGTGCCAGCAGCTCCTTACCCTACGAGCAGTACTTC
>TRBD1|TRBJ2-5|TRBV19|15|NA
CASSYGQGTGETQYF
TGTGCCAGTAGTTACGGACAGGGGACCGGAGAGACCCAGTACTTC
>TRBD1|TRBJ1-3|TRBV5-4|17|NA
CASSGFTGGISGNTIYF
TGTGCCAGCAGCGGGTTTACAGGGGGGATCTCTGGAAACACCATATATTTT
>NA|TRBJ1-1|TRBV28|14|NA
CASSKGGAGTEAFF
TGTGCCAGCAGCAAGGGGGGGGCGGGCACTGAAGCTTTCTTT
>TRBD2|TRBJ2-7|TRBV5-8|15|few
CASSLTSGRAGEQYF
TGTGCCAGCAGCTTGACTAGCGGGAGGGCCGGCGAGCAGTACTTC
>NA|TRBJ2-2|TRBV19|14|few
CASTTYPNTGELFF
TGTGCCAGTACTACGTACCCGAACACCGGGGAGCTGTTTTTT
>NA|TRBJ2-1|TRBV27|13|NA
CASSWASANEQFF
TGTGCCAGCAGTTGGGCTAGCGCCAATGAGCAGTTCTTC
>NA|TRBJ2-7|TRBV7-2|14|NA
CASSLDGSSYEQYF
TGTGCCAGCAGCTTAGACGGCAGCTCCTACGAGCAGTACTTC
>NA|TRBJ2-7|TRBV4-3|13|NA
CASSQEFGYEQYF
TGCGCCAGCAGCCAAGAATTCGGGTACGAGCAGTACTTC
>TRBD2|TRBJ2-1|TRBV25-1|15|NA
CASSEWAGGPNEQFF
TGTGCCAGCAGTGAATGGGCGGGAGGCCCCAATGAGCAGTTCTTC
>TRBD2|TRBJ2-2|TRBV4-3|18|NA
CASSPRLAGGPTYGELFF
TGCGCCAGCAGCCCCCGACTAGCGGGAGGGCCCACGTATGGGGAGCTGTTTTTT
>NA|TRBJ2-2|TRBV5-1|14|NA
CASSLGTPTGELFF
TGCGCCAGCAGCTTAGGGACTCCTACCGGGGAGCTGTTTTTT
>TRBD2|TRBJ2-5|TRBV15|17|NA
CATHPGASGRLQETQYF
TGTGCCACCCATCCAGGGGCTAGCGGGAGGCTCCAAGAGACCCAGTACTTC
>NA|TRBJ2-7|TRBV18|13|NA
CASSLAQTYEQYF
TGTGCCAGCTCACTAGCGCAAACCTACGAGCAGTACTTC
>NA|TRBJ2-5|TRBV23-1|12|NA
CASQGFQETQYF
TGCGCCAGTCAGGGTTTCCAAGAGACCCAGTACTTC
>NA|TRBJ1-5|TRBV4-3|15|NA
CASSQDNGRNQPQHF
TGCGCCAGCAGCCAAGATAACGGTCGCAATCAGCCCCAGCATTTT
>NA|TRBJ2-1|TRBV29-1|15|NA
CSAAGVGAFHNEQFF
TGCAGCGCCGCGGGGGTGGGGGCCTTCCACAATGAGCAGTTCTTC
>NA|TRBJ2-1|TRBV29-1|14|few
CSVPGDTSYNEQFF
TGCAGCGTGCCCGGAGACACTTCCTACAATGAGCAGTTCTTC